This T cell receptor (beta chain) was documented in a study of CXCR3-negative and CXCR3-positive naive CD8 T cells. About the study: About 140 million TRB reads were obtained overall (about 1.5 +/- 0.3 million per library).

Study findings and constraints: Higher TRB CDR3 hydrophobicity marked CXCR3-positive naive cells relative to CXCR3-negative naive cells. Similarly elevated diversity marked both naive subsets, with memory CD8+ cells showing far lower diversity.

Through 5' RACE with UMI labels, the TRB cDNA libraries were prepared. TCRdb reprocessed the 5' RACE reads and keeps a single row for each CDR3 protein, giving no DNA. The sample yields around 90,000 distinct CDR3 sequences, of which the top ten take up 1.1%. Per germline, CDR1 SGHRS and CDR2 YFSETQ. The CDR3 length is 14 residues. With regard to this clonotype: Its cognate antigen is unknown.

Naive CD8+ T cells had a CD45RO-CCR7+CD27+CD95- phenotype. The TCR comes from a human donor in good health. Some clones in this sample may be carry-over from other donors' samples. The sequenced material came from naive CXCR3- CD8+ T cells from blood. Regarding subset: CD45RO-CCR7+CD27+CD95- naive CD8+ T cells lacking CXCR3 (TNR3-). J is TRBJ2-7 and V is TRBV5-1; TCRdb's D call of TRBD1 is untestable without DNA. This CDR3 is CASSLLQGDYEQYF. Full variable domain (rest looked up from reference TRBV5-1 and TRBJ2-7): KAGVTQTPRYLIKTRGQQVTLSCSPISGHRSVSWYQQTPGQGLQFLFEYFSETQRNKGNFPGRFSGRQFSNSRSEMNVSTLELGDSALYLCASSLLQGDYEQYFGPGTRLTVT.